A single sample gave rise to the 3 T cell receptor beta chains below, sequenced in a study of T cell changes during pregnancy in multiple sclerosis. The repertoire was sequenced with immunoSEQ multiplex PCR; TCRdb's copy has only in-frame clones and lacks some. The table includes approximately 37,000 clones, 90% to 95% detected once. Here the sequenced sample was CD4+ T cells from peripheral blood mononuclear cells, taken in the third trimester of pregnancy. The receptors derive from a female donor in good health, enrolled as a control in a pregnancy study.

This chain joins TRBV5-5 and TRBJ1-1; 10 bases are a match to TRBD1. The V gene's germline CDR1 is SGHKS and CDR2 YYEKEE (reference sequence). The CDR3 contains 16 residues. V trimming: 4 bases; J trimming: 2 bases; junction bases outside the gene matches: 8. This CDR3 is CASSRQGAHLNTEAFF. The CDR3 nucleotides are TGTGCCAGCAGCCGACAGGGGGCGCATTTAAACACTGAAGCTTTCTTT.

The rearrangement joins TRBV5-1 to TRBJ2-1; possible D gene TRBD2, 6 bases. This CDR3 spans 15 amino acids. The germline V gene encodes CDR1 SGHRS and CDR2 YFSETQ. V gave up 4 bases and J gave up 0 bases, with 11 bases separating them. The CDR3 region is CASSVTGDSYNEQFF. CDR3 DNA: TGCGCCAGCAGCGTTACGGGGGACTCCTACAATGAGCAGTTCTTC. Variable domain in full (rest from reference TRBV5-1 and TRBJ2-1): KAGVTQTPRYLIKTRGQQVTLSCSPISGHRSVSWYQQTPGQGLQFLFEYFSETQRNKGNFPGRFSGRQFSNSRSEMNVSTLELGDSALYLCASSVTGDSYNEQFFGPGTRLTVL.

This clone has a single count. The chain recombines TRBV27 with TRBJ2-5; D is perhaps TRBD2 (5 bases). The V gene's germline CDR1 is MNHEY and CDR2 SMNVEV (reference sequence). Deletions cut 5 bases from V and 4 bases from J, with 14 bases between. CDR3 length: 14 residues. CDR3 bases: TGTGCCAGCAGTCCCTCAACTAGGACAGAGACCCAGTACTTC. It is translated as CASSPSTRTETQYF.